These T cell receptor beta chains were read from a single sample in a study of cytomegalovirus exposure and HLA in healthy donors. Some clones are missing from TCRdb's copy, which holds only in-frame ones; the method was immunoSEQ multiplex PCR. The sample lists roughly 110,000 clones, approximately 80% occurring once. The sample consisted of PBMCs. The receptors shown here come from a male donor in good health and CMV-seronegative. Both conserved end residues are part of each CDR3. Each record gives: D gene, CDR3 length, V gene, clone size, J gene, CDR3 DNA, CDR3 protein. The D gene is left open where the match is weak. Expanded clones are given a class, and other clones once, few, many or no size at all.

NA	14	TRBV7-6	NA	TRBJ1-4	TGTGCCAGCAGCTTTGTAATACCAGGGGAAAAACTGTTTTTT	CASSFVIPGEKLFF
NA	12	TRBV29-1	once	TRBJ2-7	TGCAGCGTCGCCGTTAGCTCCTACGAGCAGTACTTC	CSVAVSSYEQYF
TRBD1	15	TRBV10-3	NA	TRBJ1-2	TGTGCCATCAGTGACGGATTAGACAGGGCAGGCGGCTACACCTTC	CAISDGLDRAGGYTF
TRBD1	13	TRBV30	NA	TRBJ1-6	TGTGCCTGGACCTGGGACAGGGGTTCACCCCTCCACTTT	CAWTWDRGSPLHF
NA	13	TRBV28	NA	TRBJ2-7	TGTGCCAGCAGTTTATACGGGGCCTACGAGCAGTACTTC	CASSLYGAYEQYF
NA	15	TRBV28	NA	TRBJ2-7	TGTGCCAGCGGCCTGGGAGCGCTGGATTCCTACGAGCAGTACTTC	CASGLGALDSYEQYF
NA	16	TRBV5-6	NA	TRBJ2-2	TGTGCCAGCAGCTTGTCTGTGGGAGGATGGACCGGGGAGCTGTTTTTT	CASSLSVGGWTGELFF
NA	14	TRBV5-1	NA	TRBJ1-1	TGCGCCAGCAGCGGTCAAGGGGGGAACACTGAAGCTTTCTTT	CASSGQGGNTEAFF
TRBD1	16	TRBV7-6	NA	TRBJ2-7	TGTGCCAGCAGTCCCCTCCCACAGGGGGGTACCTACGAGCAGTACTTC	CASSPLPQGGTYEQYF
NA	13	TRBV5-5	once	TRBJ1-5	TGTGCCAGCAGCTTGAGCAGCAATCAGCCCCAGCATTTT	CASSLSSNQPQHF
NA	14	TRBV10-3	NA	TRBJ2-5	TGTGCCATCAGTATTACAGGGAGACAAGAGACCCAGTACTTC	CAISITGRQETQYF
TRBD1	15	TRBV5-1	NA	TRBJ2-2	TGCGCCAGCAGCTACGGACAGGGAGTTATCGGGGAGCTGTTTTTT	CASSYGQGVIGELFF
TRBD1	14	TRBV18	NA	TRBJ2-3	TGTGCCAGCTCACCGGGACAGCTTCCAGATACGCAGTATTTT	CASSPGQLPDTQYF
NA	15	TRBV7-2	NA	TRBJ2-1	TGTGCCAGCAGCTCCGGAGTTTCCCGAGACAATGAGCAGTTCTTC	CASSSGVSRDNEQFF
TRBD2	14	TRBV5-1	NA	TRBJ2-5	TGCGCCAGCAGCCTTGGACTAGCGGGGGAGACCCAGTACTTC	CASSLGLAGETQYF
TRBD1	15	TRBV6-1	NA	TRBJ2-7	TGTGCCAGCAGTGGGGACAGGGTCGTCGTGAACGAGCAGTACTTC	CASSGDRVVVNEQYF
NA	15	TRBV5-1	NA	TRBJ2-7	TGCGCCAGCAGCTTGGAACAGGGCAGAACGTACGAGCAGTACTTC	CASSLEQGRTYEQYF
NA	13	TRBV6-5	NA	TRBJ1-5	TGTGCCAGCAAGTCGAGGGAGGATCAGCCCCAGCATTTT	CASKSREDQPQHF
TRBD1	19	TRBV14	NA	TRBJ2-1	TGTGCCAGCAGCCAAGCGTGGATCACAGGGGGGAACTCCTACAATGAGCAGTTCTTC	CASSQAWITGGNSYNEQFF
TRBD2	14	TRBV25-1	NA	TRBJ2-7	TGTGCCAGCAGGGCGGGGGGATCGGGCTACGAGCAGTACTTC	CASRAGGSGYEQYF
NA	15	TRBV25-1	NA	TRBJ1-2	TGTGCCAGCAGTGACCGGGGGGCTGCCTTGTATGGCTACACCTTC	CASSDRGAALYGYTF
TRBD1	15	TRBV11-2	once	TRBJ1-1	TGTGCCAGCAGTTTGGGACAGGGGGTGAACACTGAAGCTTTCTTT	CASSLGQGVNTEAFF
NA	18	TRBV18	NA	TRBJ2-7	TGTGCCAGCTCGCCGACCATGTGGGGGGACCGGCGACCCTACGAGCAGTACTTC	CASSPTMWGDRRPYEQYF
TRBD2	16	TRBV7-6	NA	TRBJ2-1	TGTGCCAGCAGCCTAGCTGCGGGAGGGGCATACAATGAGCAGTTCTTC	CASSLAAGGAYNEQFF
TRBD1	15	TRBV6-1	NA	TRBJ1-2	TGTGCCAGCAGTGTCCAGACAGGGGGAGGGAATGGCTACACCTTC	CASSVQTGGGNGYTF
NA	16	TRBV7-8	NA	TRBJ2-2	TGTGCCAGCAGCTTACGACCGGGGTTTAACACCGGGGAGCTGTTTTTT	CASSLRPGFNTGELFF
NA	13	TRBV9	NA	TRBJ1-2	TGTGCCAGCAGCGCCAACAGAAACTATGGCTACACCTTC	CASSANRNYGYTF
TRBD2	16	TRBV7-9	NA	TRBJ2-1	TGTGCCAGCAGCGGACGGGGGGAAGCTACCTACAATGAGCAGTTCTTC	CASSGRGEATYNEQFF
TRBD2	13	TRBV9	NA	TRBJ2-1	TGTGCCAGCAGCGCCAATAGCGGGAATGAGCAGTTCTTC	CASSANSGNEQFF
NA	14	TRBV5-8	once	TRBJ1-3	TGTGCCAGCAGCTCGCGGCTATACGGAAACACCATATATTTT	CASSSRLYGNTIYF
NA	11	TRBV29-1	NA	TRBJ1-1	TGCAGCGTTGGAGTCGGCACTGAAGCTTTCTTT	CSVGVGTEAFF
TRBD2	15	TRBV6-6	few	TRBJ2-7	TGTGCCAGCAGTACCTCTAGCGGGCCCTCCTACGAGCAGTACTTC	CASSTSSGPSYEQYF
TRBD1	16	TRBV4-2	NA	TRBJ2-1	TGTGCCAGCAGTCCTGGGGACAGGGGGCGTTCGAATGAGCAGTTCTTC	CASSPGDRGRSNEQFF
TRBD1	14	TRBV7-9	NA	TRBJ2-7	TGTGCCAGCAACTTCGGGACAGCACCCTACGAGCAGTACTTC	CASNFGTAPYEQYF
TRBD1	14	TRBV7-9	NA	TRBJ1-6	TGTGCCAGCAGCCCAGGGGGGTCCGATTCACCCCTCCACTTT	CASSPGGSDSPLHF
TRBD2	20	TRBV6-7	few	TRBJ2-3	TGTGCCAGCAGTTACTCTGGGGGCTTAGTAGCGGGAGGAGACACAGATACGCAGTATTTT	CASSYSGGLVAGGDTDTQYF
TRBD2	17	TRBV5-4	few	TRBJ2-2	TGTGCCAGCACTCTAGCGGGAGGGCCATTCAACACCGGGGAGCTGTTTTTT	CASTLAGGPFNTGELFF
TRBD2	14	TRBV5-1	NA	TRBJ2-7	TGCGCCAGCAGCCGGGGGGTAGTTCCCTACGAGCAGTACTTC	CASSRGVVPYEQYF
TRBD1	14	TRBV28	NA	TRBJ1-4	TGTGCCAGCAGTTCTACAGGGGGCTCTGAAAAACTGTTTTTT	CASSSTGGSEKLFF
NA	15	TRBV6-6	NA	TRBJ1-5	TGTGCCAGCAGTTACGCGGGGGGTCCCAATCAGCCCCAGCATTTT	CASSYAGGPNQPQHF
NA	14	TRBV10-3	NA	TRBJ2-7	TGTGCCATCAGTTTGGGGCAAGAAATCTACGAGCAGTACTTC	CAISLGQEIYEQYF
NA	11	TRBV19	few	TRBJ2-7	TGTGCCAGTAGTTATGGAGGGGAGCAGTACTTC	CASSYGGEQYF
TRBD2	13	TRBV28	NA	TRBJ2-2	TGTGCCAGCAGTTTCGGGGGGACCGGGGAGCTGTTTTTT	CASSFGGTGELFF
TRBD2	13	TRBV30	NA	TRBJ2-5	TGTGCCCGTGGACTAGCCTGGGGGGAGACCCAGTACTTC	CARGLAWGETQYF
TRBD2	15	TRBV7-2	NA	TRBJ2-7	TGTGCCAGCAGCCCGGGGGGGGGCGTGAGCTACGAGCAGTACTTC	CASSPGGGVSYEQYF
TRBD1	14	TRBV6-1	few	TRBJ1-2	TGTGCCAGCAGTGCGGGACAGGGGGCTTACGGCTACACCTTC	CASSAGQGAYGYTF
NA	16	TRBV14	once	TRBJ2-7	TGTGCCAGCAGCCAAGAGATGAGGCACATACCACACGAGCAGTACTTC	CASSQEMRHIPHEQYF
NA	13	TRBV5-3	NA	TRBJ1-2	TGTGCCAGAAGCTTGTACAGTAACTATGGCTACACCTTC	CARSLYSNYGYTF
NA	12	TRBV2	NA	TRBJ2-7	TGTGCCAGCAGGGGGGACTCCTACGAGCAGTACTTC	CASRGDSYEQYF
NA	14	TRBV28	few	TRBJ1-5	TGTGCCAGCAGTAGCCAGGGGATCGCTCAGCCCCAGCATTTT	CASSSQGIAQPQHF
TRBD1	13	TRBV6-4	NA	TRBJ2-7	TGTGCCAGCTCTTCGGGACAGGGCTACGAGCAGTACTTC	CASSSGQGYEQYF
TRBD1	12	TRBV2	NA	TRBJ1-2	TGTGCCAGCAGAGGACAGGCCTATGGCTACACCTTC	CASRGQAYGYTF
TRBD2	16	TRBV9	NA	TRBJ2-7	TGTGCCAGCAGCCCAGGGACTAGCGGGGGGAGCTACGAGCAGTACTTC	CASSPGTSGGSYEQYF
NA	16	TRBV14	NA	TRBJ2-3	TGTGCCAGCAGCCACTCGGCGGGCCGGTCATGGGCCCCGCAGTATTTT	CASSHSAGRSWAPQYF
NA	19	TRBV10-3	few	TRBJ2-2	TGTGCCATCAGGCCGGGACAGGGGAGCATTAGCGGGAGAACCGGGGAGCTGTTTTTT	CAIRPGQGSISGRTGELFF
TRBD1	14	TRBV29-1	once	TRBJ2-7	TGCAGCGTTACCCCCCGGGACAGGAGACTCGAGCAGTACTTC	CSVTPRDRRLEQYF
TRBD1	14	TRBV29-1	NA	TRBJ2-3	TGCAGCGTTGGCGGGACAGGGAAGGCGGATACGCAGTATTTT	CSVGGTGKADTQYF